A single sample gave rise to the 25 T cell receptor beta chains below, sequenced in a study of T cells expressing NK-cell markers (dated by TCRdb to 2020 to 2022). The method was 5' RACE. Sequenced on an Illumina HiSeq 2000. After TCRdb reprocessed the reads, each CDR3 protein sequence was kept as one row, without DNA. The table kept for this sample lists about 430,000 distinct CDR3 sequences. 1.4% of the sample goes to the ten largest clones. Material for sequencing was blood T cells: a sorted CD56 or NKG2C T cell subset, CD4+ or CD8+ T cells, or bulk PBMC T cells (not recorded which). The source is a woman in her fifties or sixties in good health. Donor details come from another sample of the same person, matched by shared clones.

CDR3 region: CASSWDGEGTQYF. This chain uses TRBV4-1 with TRBJ2-5; the TCRdb call, TRBD2, lacks DNA for checking. The germline V gene has CDR1 MGHRA and CDR2 YSYEKL. The CDR3 loop spans 13 amino acids.

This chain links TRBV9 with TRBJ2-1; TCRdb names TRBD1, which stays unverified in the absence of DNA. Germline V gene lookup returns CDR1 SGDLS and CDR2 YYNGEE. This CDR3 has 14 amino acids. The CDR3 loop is CASSAPERGNEQFF.

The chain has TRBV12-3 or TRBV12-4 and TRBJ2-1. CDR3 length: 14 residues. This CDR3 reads CASSFGDSYGEQFF.

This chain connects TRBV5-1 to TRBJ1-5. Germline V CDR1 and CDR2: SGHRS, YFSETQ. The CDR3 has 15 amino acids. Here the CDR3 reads CASSLVAGGNQPQHF.

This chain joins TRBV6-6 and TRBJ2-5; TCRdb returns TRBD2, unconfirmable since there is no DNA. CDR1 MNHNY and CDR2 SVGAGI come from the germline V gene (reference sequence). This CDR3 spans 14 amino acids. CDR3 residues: CASCGTSGSETQYF.

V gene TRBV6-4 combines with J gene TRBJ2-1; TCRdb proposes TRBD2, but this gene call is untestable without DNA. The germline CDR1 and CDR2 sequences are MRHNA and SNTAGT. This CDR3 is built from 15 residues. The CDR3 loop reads CASSDMGLALNEQFF.

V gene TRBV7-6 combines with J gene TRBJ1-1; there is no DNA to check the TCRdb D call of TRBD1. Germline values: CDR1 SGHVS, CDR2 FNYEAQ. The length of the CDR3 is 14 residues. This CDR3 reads CASSLNQGRVQVFF.

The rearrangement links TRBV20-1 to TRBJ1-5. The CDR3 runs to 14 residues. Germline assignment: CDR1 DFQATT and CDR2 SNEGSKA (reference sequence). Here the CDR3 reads CSASGGVRTQPQHF.

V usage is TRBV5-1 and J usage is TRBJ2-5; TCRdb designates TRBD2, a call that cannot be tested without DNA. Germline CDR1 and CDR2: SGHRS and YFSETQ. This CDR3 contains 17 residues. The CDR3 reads CASSVRTSGRYQETQYF.

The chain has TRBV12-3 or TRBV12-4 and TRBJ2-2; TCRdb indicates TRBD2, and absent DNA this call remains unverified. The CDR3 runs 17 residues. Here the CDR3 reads CASRQGLGLAGTGELFF.

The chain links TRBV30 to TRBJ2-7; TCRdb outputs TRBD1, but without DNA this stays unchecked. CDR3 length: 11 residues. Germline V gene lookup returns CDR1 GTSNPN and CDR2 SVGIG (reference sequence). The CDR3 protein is CAWGPTAEQYF.

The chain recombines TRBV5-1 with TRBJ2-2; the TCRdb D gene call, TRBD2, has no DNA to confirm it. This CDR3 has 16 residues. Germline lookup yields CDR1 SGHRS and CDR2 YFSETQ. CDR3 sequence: CASRQTSGKNTGELFF.

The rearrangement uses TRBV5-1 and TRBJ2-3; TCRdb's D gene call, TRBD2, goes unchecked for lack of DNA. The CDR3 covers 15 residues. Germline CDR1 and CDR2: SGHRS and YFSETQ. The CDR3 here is CASTPSGRGTDTQYF.

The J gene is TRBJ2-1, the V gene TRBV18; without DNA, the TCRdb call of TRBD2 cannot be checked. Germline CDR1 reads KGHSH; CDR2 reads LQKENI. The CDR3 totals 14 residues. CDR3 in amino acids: CASSRLLDNNEQFF. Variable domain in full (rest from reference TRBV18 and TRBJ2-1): NAGVMQNPRHLVRRRGQEARLRCSPMKGHSHVYWYRQLPEEGLKFMVYLQKENIIDESGMPKERFSAEFPKEGPSILRIQQVVRGDSAAYFCASSRLLDNNEQFFGPGTRLTVL.

CDR3 amino acids: CATRSRTNTGELFF. The chain is built from TRBV6-5 and TRBJ2-2. The CDR3 runs 14 residues. The germline V gene has CDR1 MNHEY and CDR2 SVGAGI.

The CDR3 region is CASSQRGWDTEAFF. The gene calls are TRBV5-1 and TRBJ1-1. This CDR3 contains 14 residues. Germline values: CDR1 SGHRS, CDR2 YFSETQ.

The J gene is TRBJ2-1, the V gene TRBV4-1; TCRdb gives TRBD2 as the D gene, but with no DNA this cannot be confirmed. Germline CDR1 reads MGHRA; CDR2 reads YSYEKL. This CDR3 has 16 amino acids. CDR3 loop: CASSITTSGRGNEQFF.

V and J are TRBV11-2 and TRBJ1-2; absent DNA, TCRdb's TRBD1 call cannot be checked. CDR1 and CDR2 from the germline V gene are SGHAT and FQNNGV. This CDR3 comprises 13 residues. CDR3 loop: CASSLGHSYGYTF.

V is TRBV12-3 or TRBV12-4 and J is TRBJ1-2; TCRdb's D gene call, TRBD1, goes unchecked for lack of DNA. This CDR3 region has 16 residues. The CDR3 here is CASSSQRQVANYGYTF.

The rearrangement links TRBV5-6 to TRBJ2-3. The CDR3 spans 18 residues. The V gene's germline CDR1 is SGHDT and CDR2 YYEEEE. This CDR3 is CASSLAGVAGQGKDTQYF.

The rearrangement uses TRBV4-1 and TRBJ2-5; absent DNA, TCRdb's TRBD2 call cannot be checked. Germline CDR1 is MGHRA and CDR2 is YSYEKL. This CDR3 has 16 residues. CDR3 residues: CASSQVKGLAGETQYF.

The CDR3 region is CASSPWMGGSAHSYNEQFF. The V and J genes are TRBV5-5 and TRBJ2-1; no DNA is available, so the TRBD2 call from TCRdb remains unchecked. Germline V CDR1 and CDR2: SGHKS, YYEKEE (reference sequence). The CDR3 consists of 19 residues.

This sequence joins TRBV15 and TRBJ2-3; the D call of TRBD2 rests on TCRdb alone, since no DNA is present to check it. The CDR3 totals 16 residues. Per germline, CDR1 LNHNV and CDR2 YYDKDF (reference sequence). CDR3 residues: CATSTGGKGGTDTQYF.

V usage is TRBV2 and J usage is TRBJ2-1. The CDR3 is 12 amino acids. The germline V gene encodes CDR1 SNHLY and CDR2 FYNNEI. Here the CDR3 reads CASRSEENEQFF.

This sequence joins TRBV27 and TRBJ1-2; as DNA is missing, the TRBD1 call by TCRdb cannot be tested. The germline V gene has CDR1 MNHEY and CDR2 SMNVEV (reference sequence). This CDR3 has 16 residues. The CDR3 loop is CASSPRTGKGYGGYTF.